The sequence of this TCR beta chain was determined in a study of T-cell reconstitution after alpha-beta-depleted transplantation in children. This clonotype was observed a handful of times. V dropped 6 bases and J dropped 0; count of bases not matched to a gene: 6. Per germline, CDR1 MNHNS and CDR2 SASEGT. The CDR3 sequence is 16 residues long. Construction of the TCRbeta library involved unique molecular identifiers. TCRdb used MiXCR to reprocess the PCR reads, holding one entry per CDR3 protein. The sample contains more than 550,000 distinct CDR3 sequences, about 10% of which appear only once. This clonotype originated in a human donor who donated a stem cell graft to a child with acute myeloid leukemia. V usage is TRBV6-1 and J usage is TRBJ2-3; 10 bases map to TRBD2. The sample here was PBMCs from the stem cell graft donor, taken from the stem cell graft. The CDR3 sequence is CASRPFSGRSTDTQYF. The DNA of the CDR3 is TGTGCCAGCAGGCCTTTTAGCGGGAGGAGCACAGATACGCAGTATTTT.